Shown below are 3 T cell receptor beta chains from a single sample sequenced in a study of cytomegalovirus exposure and HLA in healthy donors. It was with 60 Vbeta and 13 Jbeta primers that the PCR ran. Method: immunoSEQ multiplex PCR; TCRdb's copy keeps in-frame clones and lacks some. The table lists around 150,000 clones, about 81% of them singletons. Sequenced input: PBMCs. The receptors were gathered from a young woman in good health and CMV-seronegative.

The chain carries TRBV5-4 and TRBJ2-1; 12 positions agree with TRBD1. From germline, CDR1 is SGHNT and CDR2 YYREEE (reference sequence). V lost 5 bases and J lost 0; bases outside the gene matches: 12. This CDR3 comprises 19 residues. CDR3 amino acids: CASRYGTGGWTSSYNEQFF. CDR3 in DNA: TGTGCCAGCAGGTACGGGACAGGGGGCTGGACGAGCTCCTACAATGAGCAGTTCTTC.

In DNA form, the CDR3 reads TGTGCCAGCTCACCGCGCGGATCCTACGAGCAGTACTTC. Translated: CASSPRGSYEQYF. This chain uses TRBV18 with TRBJ2-7; D is uncertain. Trimming left V 3 bases short and J 1 base short, with 7 bases between. The CDR3 is 13 amino acids. Per germline, CDR1 KGHSH and CDR2 LQKENI. Using reference TRBV18 and TRBJ2-7 for the parts outside the CDR3, the full variable domain is NAGVMQNPRHLVRRRGQEARLRCSPMKGHSHVYWYRQLPEEGLKFMVYLQKENIIDESGMPKERFSAEFPKEGPSILRIQQVVRGDSAAYFCASSPRGSYEQYFGPGTRLTVT.

This chain links TRBV7-3 with TRBJ2-3, with TRBD1 matching over 10 bases. CDR3 length: 16 residues. Germline V gene sequence: CDR1 SGHTA, CDR2 FQGTGA. Losses at the gene ends were 5 bases for V and 3 bases for J; bases not matched to a gene: 8. The CDR3 is CASSVGGQGFTDTQYF. The CDR3 DNA reads as TGTGCCAGCAGCGTGGGGGGACAGGGGTTTACAGATACGCAGTATTTT.